Shown below are 11 T cell receptor beta chains from a single sample sequenced in a study of T cell repertoires in cytomegalovirus infection. TCRdb processed the reads anew with MiXCR; each CDR3 protein has one entry. The sample carries 600,000 to 800,000 distinct CDR3 sequences, 24% recorded once. Sample: CD8+ T cells from PBMCs. These receptors were taken from a human donor in good health (CMV status not recorded). Some clones in this sample may be carry-over from other donors' samples.

This clonotype appeared many times. V gene TRBV6-2 or TRBV6-3 combines with J gene TRBJ2-7; D uncertain. Germline values: CDR1 MNHEY, CDR2 SVGEGT. Trimming pared 0 bases from V and 0 bases from J, leaving 6 bases between. The CDR3 runs 14 residues. Here the CDR3 reads CASSYSRSSYEQYV. CDR3 sequence (DNA): TGTGCCAGCAGTTACTCCCGGAGCTCCTACGAGCAGTACGTC.

The chain recombines TRBV12-3 or TRBV12-4 with TRBJ2-5; 7 nucleotides align to TRBD2. This CDR3 is built from 17 residues. Trimming took 6 bases from V and 5 from J; bases not matched to a gene: 18. CDR3 in DNA: TGTGCCAGCAGGGTCCTAGCGGTGCCCAGTCAGATCGAGACCCAGTACTTC. Translated, it gives CASRVLAVPSQIETQYF.

This clonotype was found a few times. The genes are TRBV19 and TRBJ1-6; the D gene is possibly TRBD1 (6 bases). Trimming took 3 bases from V and 10 from J, leaving 13 bases between them. This CDR3 contains 14 residues. Looked up from germline, CDR1 is LNHDA and CDR2 is SQIVND (reference sequence). The CDR3 nucleotides are TGTGCCAGTAGTATGGGGACAAAAGAATCACCCCTCCACTTT. It encodes CASSMGTKESPLHF.

This clonotype was recorded a few times. This chain uses TRBV7-8 with TRBJ2-7; D is undetermined. The CDR3 totals 12 residues. V was clipped by 8 bases and J by 0 bases, with 8 bases between them. CDR1 and CDR2 (germline): SGHVS, FQNEAQ. CDR3 residues: CASSESSYEQYV. The CDR3 DNA is TGTGCCAGCTCTGAGAGCTCCTACGAGCAGTACGTC.

This chain joins TRBV20-1 and TRBJ1-1, with D uncertain. Germline V gene data show CDR1 as DFQATT and CDR2 as SNEGSKA (reference sequence). The length of the CDR3 is 15 residues. Trimming removed 7 bases from V and 5 bases from J, with 23 bases in between. The CDR3 sequence: CSGANLWYMFTEAFF. Here the CDR3 DNA reads TGCAGTGGCGCCAACCTTTGGTACATGTTTACTGAAGCTTTCTTT.

This clonotype was seen repeatedly, ten times or more. The gene calls are TRBV6-1 and TRBJ2-1, with 7 bases fitting TRBD1. V gave up 5 bases and J gave up 0 bases; unmatched junction bases: 4. This CDR3 is built from 15 residues. Germline-derived CDR1 and CDR2 are MNHNS and SASEGT. CDR3 sequence: CASSMGDSSYNEQFF. In DNA form, the CDR3 reads TGTGCCAGCAGTATGGGGGACAGCTCCTACAATGAGCAGTTCTTC.

This clonotype was seen at least ten times. This chain connects TRBV7-3 to TRBJ2-1; D could derive from TRBD1 or TRBD2 (5 bases each). Trimming left V 5 bases short and J 8 bases short, with 7 bases between. This CDR3 region has 11 residues. Germline V gene data show CDR1 as SGHTA and CDR2 as FQGTGA. The CDR3 nucleotides read TGTGCCAGCAGCCTGGGACATGAGCAGTTCTTC. Translated: CASSLGHEQFF.

This clonotype was recorded at least ten times. The V gene is TRBV7-2, the J gene TRBJ1-4, with D uncertain. CDR1 and CDR2 from the germline V gene are SGHTA and FQGNSA. CDR3 length: 17 residues. Trimming removed 2 bases from V and 0 bases from J, with 13 bases in between. CDR3 bases: TGTGCCAGCAGCTTATCGGGTTTCCGGGCAACTAATGAAAAACTGTTTTTT. Its translation is CASSLSGFRATNEKLFF.

The chain has TRBV28 and TRBJ1-5, with D possibly TRBD1 on 5 matching bases. Germline-derived CDR1 and CDR2 are MDHEN and SYDVKM. Trimming stripped 3 bases from V and 6 bases from J, with 12 bases between. This CDR3 contains 14 residues. The CDR3 bases are TGTGCCAGCAGTTTTGAGGGGAATACTCAGCCCCAGCATTTT. Amino acids: CASSFEGNTQPQHF. Complete variable domain (other parts from reference TRBV28 and TRBJ1-5): DVKVTQSSRYLVKRTGEKVFLECVQDMDHENMFWYRQDPGLGLRLIYFSYDVKMKEKGDIPEGYSVSREKKERFSLILESASTNQTSMYLCASSFEGNTQPQHFGDGTRLSIL.

This clonotype appeared a few times. The genes are TRBV29-1 and TRBJ1-2; 9 nucleotides match TRBD1. Germline lookup yields CDR1 SQVTM and CDR2 ANQGSEA. CDR3 length: 15 residues. Germline trimming cut 3 bases from V and 1 base from J; bases unmatched to any gene: 6. CDR3 sequence reads: CSVDRGDRDNYGYTF. The CDR3 DNA sequence: TGCAGCGTTGACCGGGGGGACAGGGATAACTATGGCTACACCTTC.

This clonotype was picked up a small number of times. The gene calls are TRBV10-2 and TRBJ2-2; unclear D gene. This CDR3 contains 12 residues. Germline CDR1 WSHSY, CDR2 SAAADI. Trimming pared 6 bases from V and 6 bases from J, leaving 8 bases between. The CDR3 region is CASRALSGELFF. CDR3 DNA sequence: TGCGCCAGCAGGGCCCTCTCCGGGGAGCTGTTTTTT.